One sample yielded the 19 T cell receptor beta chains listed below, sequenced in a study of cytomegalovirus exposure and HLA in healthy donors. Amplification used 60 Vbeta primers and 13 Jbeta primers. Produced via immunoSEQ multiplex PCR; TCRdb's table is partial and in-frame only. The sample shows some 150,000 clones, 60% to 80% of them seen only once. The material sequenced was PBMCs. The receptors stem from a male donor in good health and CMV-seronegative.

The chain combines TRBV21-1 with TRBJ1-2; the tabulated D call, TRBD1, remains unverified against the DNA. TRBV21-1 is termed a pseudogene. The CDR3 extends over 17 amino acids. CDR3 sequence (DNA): TGTGCCAGCAGCAAAGACACTGTGGGGGCGCGGGACTATGGCTACACCTTC. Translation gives CASSKDTVGARDYGYTF.

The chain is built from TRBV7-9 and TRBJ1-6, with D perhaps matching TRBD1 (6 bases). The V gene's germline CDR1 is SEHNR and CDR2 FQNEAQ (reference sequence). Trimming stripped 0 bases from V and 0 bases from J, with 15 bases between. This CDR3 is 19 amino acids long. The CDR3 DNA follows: TGTGCCAGCAGCTTAGCGGGGGGGGCCCCCGGCTCCTATAATTCACCCCTCCACTTT. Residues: CASSLAGGAPGSYNSPLHF.

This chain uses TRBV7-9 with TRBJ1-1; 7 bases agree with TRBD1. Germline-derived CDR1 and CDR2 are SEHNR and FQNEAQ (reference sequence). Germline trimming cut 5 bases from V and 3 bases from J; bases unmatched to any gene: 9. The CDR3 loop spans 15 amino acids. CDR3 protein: CASSADRDGHTEAFF. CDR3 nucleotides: TGTGCCAGCAGCGCAGACAGGGATGGTCACACTGAAGCTTTCTTT.

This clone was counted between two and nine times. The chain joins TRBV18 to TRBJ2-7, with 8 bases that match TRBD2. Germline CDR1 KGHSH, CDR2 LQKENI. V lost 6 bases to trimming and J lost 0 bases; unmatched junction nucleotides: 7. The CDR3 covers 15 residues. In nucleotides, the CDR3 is TGTGCCAGCTCCGAGCGGGGGCGTACCTCCTACGAGCAGTACTTC. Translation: CASSERGRTSYEQYF.

The CDR3 sequence is CASSVGAGEGYEQYF. CDR3 coding DNA: TGTGCCAGCAGCGTAGGGGCGGGAGAGGGGTACGAGCAGTACTTC. This rearrangement joins TRBV9 to TRBJ2-7, with 7 bases identical to TRBD2. The CDR3 extends over 15 amino acids. CDR1 SGDLS and CDR2 YYNGEE come from the germline V gene. V was clipped by 0 bases and J by 4 bases; unmatched bases: 7.

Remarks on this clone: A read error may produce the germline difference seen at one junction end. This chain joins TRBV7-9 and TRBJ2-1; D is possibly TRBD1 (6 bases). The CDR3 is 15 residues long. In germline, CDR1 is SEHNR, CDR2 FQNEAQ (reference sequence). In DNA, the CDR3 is TGTTCCAGCAGCCCCCGGGACCACAGGGCCAATGAGCAGTTCTTC. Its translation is CSSSPRDHRANEQFF.

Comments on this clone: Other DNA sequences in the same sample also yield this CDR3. The CDR3 DNA is TGCGCCAGCAGCTTGGCCCCGGGCTACGAGCAGTACTTC. It yields the protein CASSLAPGYEQYF. This sequence joins TRBV5-1 and TRBJ2-7; D is unresolved. This CDR3 is built from 13 residues. The V and J ends lost 0 bases and 3 bases respectively, with 7 bases between them. Germline V gene sequence: CDR1 SGHRS, CDR2 YFSETQ.

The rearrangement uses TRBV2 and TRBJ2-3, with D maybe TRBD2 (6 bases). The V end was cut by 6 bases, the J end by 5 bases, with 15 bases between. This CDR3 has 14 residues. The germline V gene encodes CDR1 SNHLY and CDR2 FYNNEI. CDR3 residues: CASRLAESKDTQYF. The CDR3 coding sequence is TGTGCCAGCAGGTTAGCGGAATCCAAAGATACGCAGTATTTT.

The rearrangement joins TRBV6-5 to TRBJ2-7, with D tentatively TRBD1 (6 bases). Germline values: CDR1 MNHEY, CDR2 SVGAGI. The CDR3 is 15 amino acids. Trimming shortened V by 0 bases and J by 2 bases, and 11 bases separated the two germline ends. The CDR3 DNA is TGTGCCAGCAGTTACTCGAACAGGGATACCTACGAGCAGTACTTC. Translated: CASSYSNRDTYEQYF.

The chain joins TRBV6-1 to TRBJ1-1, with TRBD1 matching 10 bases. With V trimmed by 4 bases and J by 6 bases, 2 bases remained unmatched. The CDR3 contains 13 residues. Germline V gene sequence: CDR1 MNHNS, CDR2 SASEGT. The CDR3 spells CASSVTGGSEAFF. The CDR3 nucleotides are TGTGCCAGCAGTGTGACAGGGGGCTCTGAAGCTTTCTTT.

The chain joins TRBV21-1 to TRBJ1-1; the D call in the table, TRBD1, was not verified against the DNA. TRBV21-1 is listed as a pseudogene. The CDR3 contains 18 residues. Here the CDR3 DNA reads TGTGCCAGCAGGCGATTGTCCCGGGACAGGGGAGAAGGGACTGAAGCTTTCTTT. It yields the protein CASRRLSRDRGEGTEAFF.

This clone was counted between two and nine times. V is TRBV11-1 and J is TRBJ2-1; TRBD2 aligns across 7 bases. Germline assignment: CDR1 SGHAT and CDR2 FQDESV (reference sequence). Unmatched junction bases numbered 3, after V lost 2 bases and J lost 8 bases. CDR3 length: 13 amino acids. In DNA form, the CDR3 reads TGTGCCAGCAGCTTAACAGCGGGATATGAGCAGTTCTTC. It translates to CASSLTAGYEQFF.

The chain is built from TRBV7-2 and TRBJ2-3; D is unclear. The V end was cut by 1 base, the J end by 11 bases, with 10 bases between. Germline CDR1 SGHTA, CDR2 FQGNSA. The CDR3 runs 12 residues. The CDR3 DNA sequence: TGTGCCAGCAGCTTAGACCGGTTTGGGCAGTATTTT. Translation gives CASSLDRFGQYF.

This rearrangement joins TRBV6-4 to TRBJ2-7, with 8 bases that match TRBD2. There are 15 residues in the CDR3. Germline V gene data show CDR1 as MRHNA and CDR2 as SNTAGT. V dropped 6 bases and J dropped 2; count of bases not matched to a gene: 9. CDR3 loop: CASSLAAGETYEQYF. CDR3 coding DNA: TGTGCCAGCAGCCTCGCAGCGGGAGAAACCTACGAGCAGTACTTC.

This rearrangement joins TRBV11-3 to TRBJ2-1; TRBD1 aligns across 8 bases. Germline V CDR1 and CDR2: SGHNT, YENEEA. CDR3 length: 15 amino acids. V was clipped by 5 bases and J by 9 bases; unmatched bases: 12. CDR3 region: CASSADRAKAVEQFF. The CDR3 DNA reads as TGTGCCAGCAGCGCGGACAGGGCAAAGGCAGTTGAGCAGTTCTTC.

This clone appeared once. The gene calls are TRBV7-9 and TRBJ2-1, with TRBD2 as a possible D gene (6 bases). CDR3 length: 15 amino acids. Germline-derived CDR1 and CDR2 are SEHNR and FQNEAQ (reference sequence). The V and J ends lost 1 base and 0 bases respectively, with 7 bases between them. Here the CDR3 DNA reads TGTGCCAGCAGCTTAGAGACTAGCTCCTACAATGAGCAGTTCTTC. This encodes CASSLETSSYNEQFF. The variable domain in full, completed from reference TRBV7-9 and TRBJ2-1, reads DTGVSQNPRHKITKRGQNVTFRCDPISEHNRLYWYRQTLGQGPEFLTYFQNEAQLEKSRLLSDRFSAERPKGSFSTLEIQRTEQGDSAMYLCASSLETSSYNEQFFGPGTRLTVL.

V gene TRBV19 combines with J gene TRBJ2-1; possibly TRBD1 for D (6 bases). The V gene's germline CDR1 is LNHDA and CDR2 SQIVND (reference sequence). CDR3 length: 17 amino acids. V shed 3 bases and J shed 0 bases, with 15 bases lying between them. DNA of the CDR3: TGTGCCAGTAGTATTTTGCGACAGGCTGGCTCCTACAATGAGCAGTTCTTC. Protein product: CASSILRQAGSYNEQFF.

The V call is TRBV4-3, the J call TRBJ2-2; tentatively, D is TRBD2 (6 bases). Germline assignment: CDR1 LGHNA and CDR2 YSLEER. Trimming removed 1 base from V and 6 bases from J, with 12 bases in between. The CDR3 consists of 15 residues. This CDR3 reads CASSQVLAGPGELFF. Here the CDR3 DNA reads TGCGCCAGCAGCCAAGTACTAGCTGGCCCCGGGGAGCTGTTTTTT.

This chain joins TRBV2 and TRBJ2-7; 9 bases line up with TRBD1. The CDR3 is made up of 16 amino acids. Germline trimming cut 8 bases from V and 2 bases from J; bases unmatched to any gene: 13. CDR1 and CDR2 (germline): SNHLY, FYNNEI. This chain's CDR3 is CASGGTGHFLAYEQYF. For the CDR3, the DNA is TGTGCCAGCGGCGGGACAGGGCACTTTCTAGCCTACGAGCAGTACTTC. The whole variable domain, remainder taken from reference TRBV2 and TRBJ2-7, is EPEVTQTPSHQVTQMGQEVILRCVPISNHLYFYWYRQILGQKVEFLVSFYNNEISEKSEIFDDQFSVERPDGSNFTLKIRSTKLEDSAMYFCASGGTGHFLAYEQYFGPGTRLTVT.